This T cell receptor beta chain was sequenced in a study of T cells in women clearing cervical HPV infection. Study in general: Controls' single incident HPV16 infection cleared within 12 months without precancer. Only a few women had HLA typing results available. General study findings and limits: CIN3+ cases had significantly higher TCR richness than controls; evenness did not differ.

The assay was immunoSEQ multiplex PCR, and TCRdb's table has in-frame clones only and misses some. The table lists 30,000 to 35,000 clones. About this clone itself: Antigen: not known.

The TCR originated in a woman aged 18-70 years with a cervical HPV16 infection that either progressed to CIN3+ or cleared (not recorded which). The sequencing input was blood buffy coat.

CDR3 bases read: TGTGCCAGCAGCTCCCCGGCGGGACTCACCTACGAG. The encoded protein is CASSSPAGLTYE. The complete CDR3 protein is CASSSPAGLTYEQYF. V is TRBV5-4 and J is TRBJ2-7; tentative D call: TRBD2 (6 bases). Read sequence stops 3 residues before the CDR3 end, and the germline J gene provides the missing end. The CDR3 runs 15 residues. V lost 3 bases to trimming and J lost 2 bases, with 15 bases between them. Germline V CDR1 and CDR2: SGHNT, YYREEE (reference sequence).